Each of the 18 T cell receptor beta chains below was sequenced from the same sample in a study of beta chain features in type 1 diabetes. The authors reverse transcribed all of the isolated RNA, so sequencing captured expressed TCRB transcripts. Assay: immunoSEQ multiplex PCR; the TCRdb copy retains only in-frame clones and omits some. The data hold about 12,000 clones, with 40% to 55% observed a single time. The sample was stem cell memory CD4+ T cells from blood. The receptors were gathered from a man between 18 and 29 years old in good health.

The V gene is TRBV5-1, the J gene TRBJ1-4; D is perhaps TRBD1 (5 bases). The CDR3 consists of 15 residues. Deletions cut 4 bases from V and 6 bases from J, with 16 bases between. In germline, CDR1 is SGHRS, CDR2 YFSETQ. The CDR3 region has the DNA TGCGCCAGCAGCCCTCTCGCGGGGGGAGATGAAAAACTGTTTTTT. It yields the protein CASSPLAGGDEKLFF.

This clone has more than one count but fewer than ten. The chain has TRBV29-1 and TRBJ2-7; D is ambiguous. V lost 5 bases and J 2 bases, leaving 7 bases between the germline ends. The CDR3 runs 11 residues. Germline CDR1 and CDR2: SQVTM and ANQGSEA. The CDR3 DNA is TGCAGCGTTTCGGTTACCTACGAGCAGTACTTC. Translation gives CSVSVTYEQYF.

The V and J genes are TRBV7-2 and TRBJ2-2, with D uncertain. V was trimmed by 1 base and J by 5 bases, leaving 8 bases between them. CDR1 is SGHTA, CDR2 FQGNSA, per germline. The CDR3 covers 14 residues. The CDR3 spells CASSLDSNTGELFF. DNA of the CDR3: TGTGCCAGCAGCTTAGACAGTAATACCGGGGAGCTGTTTTTT. Complete variable domain (other parts from reference TRBV7-2 and TRBJ2-2): GAGVSQSPSNKVTEKGKDVELRCDPISGHTALYWYRQSLGQGLEFLIYFQGNSAPDKSGLPSDRFSAERTGGSVSTLTIQRTQQEDSAVYLCASSLDSNTGELFFGEGSRLTVL.

J is TRBJ1-5 and V is TRBV19; possibly TRBD1 for D (6 bases). V lost 3 bases to trimming and J lost 5 bases, with 11 bases between them. Germline-derived CDR1 and CDR2 are LNHDA and SQIVND (reference sequence). CDR3 length: 14 residues. The CDR3 region has the DNA TGTGCCAGTAGTATCCTACAGGGAGATCAGCCCCAGCATTTT. It translates to CASSILQGDQPQHF.

The CDR3 bases are TGTGCCAGTAGTATAGGGAGTAGCGGGGGCGAGACCCAGTACTTC. Its translation: CASSIGSSGGETQYF. The chain carries TRBV19 and TRBJ2-5; the match to TRBD2 covers 9 bases. CDR1 LNHDA and CDR2 SQIVND come from the germline V gene (reference sequence). The CDR3 loop spans 15 amino acids. Trimming cost V 1 base and J 5 bases; bases outside gene matches: 5.

The V gene is TRBV25-1, the J gene TRBJ2-2; D might be TRBD2 (7 bases). The length of the CDR3 is 15 residues. Trimming shortened V by 5 bases and J by 7 bases, and 17 bases separated the two germline ends. Germline V gene sequence: CDR1 MGHDK, CDR2 SYGVNS. In nucleotides, the CDR3 is TGTGCCAGCAGTCAGTCGGGGGGCCGGGACGGGGAGCTGTTTTTT. Translation: CASSQSGGRDGELFF.

Only a few counts were recorded for this clone. The chain is built from TRBV29-1 and TRBJ2-3; TRBD2 matches at 7 bases. The CDR3 is 13 residues long. Germline V CDR1 and CDR2: SQVTM, ANQGSEA. V shed 7 bases and J 3 bases; nucleotides not matched to a gene: 7. The CDR3, as DNA: TGCAGCGGGGGCGGGGGTTCGACAGATACGCAGTATTTT. It specifies CSGGGGSTDTQYF.

CDR3 amino acids: CAWRGGSWGEQYF. DNA for the CDR3: TGTGCCTGGAGAGGGGGATCCTGGGGAGAGCAGTACTTC. This chain connects TRBV30 to TRBJ2-7; tentatively, D is TRBD1 (6 bases). CDR3 size: 13 residues. Germline V gene lookup returns CDR1 GTSNPN and CDR2 SVGIG (reference sequence). V gave up 3 bases and J gave up 7 bases, with 16 bases separating them.

This clone was observed a few times. The chain combines TRBV6-1 with TRBJ2-7; 9 bases are a match to TRBD1. With V trimmed by 6 bases and J by 1 base, 7 bases remained unmatched. Germline-derived CDR1 and CDR2 are MNHNS and SASEGT. The CDR3 consists of 15 residues. The CDR3 spells CASSRGGQGSYEQYF. CDR3 nucleotide sequence: TGTGCCAGCAGCCGAGGGGGACAGGGATCCTACGAGCAGTACTTC.

This chain connects TRBV10-3 to TRBJ2-1; 14 positions match TRBD2. The V segment lost 7 bases and the J segment 9 bases; nucleotides outside the gene matches: 8. The CDR3 contains 15 residues. Germline values: CDR1 ENHRY, CDR2 SYGVKD. In DNA, the CDR3 is TGTGCCATCACCAGACTAGCGGGGGGGCGAGGTGAGCAGTTCTTC. This codes for CAITRLAGGRGEQFF.

This clone occurred a few times. This sequence joins TRBV7-9 and TRBJ2-7, with 11 bases that match TRBD2. J lost 3 bases, V lost 5 bases, and 9 bases had no gene match. This CDR3 has 16 residues. Germline values: CDR1 SEHNR, CDR2 FQNEAQ (reference sequence). CDR3 loop: CASSLMTSGAFYEQYF. CDR3 in DNA: TGTGCCAGCAGCCTCATGACTAGCGGGGCATTCTACGAGCAGTACTTC.

The V call is TRBV7-9, the J call TRBJ1-5; 12 positions agree with TRBD1. Trimming took 4 bases from V and 7 from J; bases not matched to a gene: 8. The CDR3 extends over 16 amino acids. The germline V gene has CDR1 SEHNR and CDR2 FQNEAQ (reference sequence). The CDR3 is CASSYNRDRGPQPQHF. The CDR3 DNA reads TGTGCCAGCAGCTATAATCGGGACAGGGGGCCCCAGCCCCAGCATTTT.

The genes are TRBV5-6 and TRBJ2-1; 9 bases agree with TRBD2. The CDR3 extends over 18 amino acids. Trimming at V came to 3 bases and at J to 9 bases, leaving 19 bases not matched to a gene. The germline V gene encodes CDR1 SGHDT and CDR2 YYEEEE. The CDR3 spells CASSSRLSGGPEVREQFF. The CDR3 nucleotides are TGTGCCAGCAGCTCCCGGCTGAGCGGGGGGCCCGAGGTTCGTGAGCAGTTCTTC.

The chain links TRBV4-3 to TRBJ2-2; 7 nucleotides agree with TRBD2. The trim removed 1 base at V and 0 bases at J, leaving 5 bases unmatched. The germline V gene encodes CDR1 LGHNA and CDR2 YSLEER. This CDR3 contains 17 residues. CDR3 in amino acids: CASSQGSGGSNTGELFF. In DNA, the CDR3 is TGCGCCAGCAGCCAAGGGTCCGGGGGGTCGAACACCGGGGAGCTGTTTTTT.

The chain is built from TRBV6-6 and TRBJ2-7; D may be TRBD1 (6 bases). The CDR3 has 13 amino acids. Trimming removed 6 bases at V and 4 bases at J, with 13 bases between. Germline lookup yields CDR1 MNHNY and CDR2 SVGAGI (reference sequence). The CDR3 coding sequence is TGTGCCAGCAGAACGGGACACTCATACGAGCAGTACTTC. Its translation is CASRTGHSYEQYF.

The chain links TRBV27 to TRBJ2-5; TRBD2 matches 15 bases. Germline loops: CDR1 MNHEY, CDR2 SMNVEV (reference sequence). The CDR3 consists of 17 residues. J was trimmed by 4 bases and V by 3 bases; bases with no gene match: 6. The CDR3 region is CASSFRGLAGGRETQYF. The CDR3 region has the DNA TGTGCCAGCAGTTTCCGCGGACTAGCGGGGGGGCGAGAGACCCAGTACTTC.

This clone has more than one count but fewer than ten. The V and J genes are TRBV11-2 and TRBJ2-3; the match to TRBD2 covers 7 bases. V was pared by 6 bases and J by 0 bases, with 0 bases of the junction left unmatched. The CDR3 runs to 13 residues. The germline V gene has CDR1 SGHAT and CDR2 FQNNGV. CDR3 DNA sequence: TGTGCCAGCAGACTAGCGAGCACAGATACGCAGTATTTT. Amino acid sequence: CASRLASTDTQYF. Full variable domain (missing parts from reference TRBV11-2 and TRBJ2-3): EAGVAQSPRYKIIEKRQSVAFWCNPISGHATLYWYQQILGQGPKLLIQFQNNGVVDDSQLPKDRFSAERLKGVDSTLKIQPAKLEDSAVYLCASRLASTDTQYFGPGTRLTVL.

This clone has a handful of counts. The chain has TRBV7-2 and TRBJ2-2; the D gene is possibly TRBD1 (6 bases). The ends were cut back, 9 bases at V and 0 bases at J, with 8 bases in the middle. Germline V gives CDR1 SGHTA, CDR2 FQGNSA. The CDR3 runs 13 residues. The CDR3: CASGTPNTGELFF. In DNA form, the CDR3 reads TGTGCCAGTGGGACACCGAACACCGGGGAGCTGTTTTTT.